The 28 T cell receptor beta chains below were found in one sample sequenced in a study of control samples from healthy donors and cancer patients (dated by TCRdb to the early 2020s). Library construction relied on the immunoSEQ multiplex PCR assay. The table comes from immuneACCESS by way of TCRdb, which keeps in-frame sequences with V and J called. Part of the clones is missing from these tables; in studies checked, under half for an unresolved V gene and the rest for unknown reasons. For this sample the table gives 200,000 to 250,000 clones, of which roughly 94% were detected only once. The top ten constitute about 1.6% of the sample. Sequencing was performed on blood. Receptors were obtained from a man aged 45-65 years in good health.

To note about this clone: At the DNA level, this CDR3 is encoded by other sequences in the same sample as well. The genes are TRBV10-3 and TRBJ2-5; D is perhaps TRBD2 (6 bases). The CDR3 spans 11 residues. Between the trimmed V and J ends, which lost 11 bases and 4 bases, there was a span of 11 bases. Germline CDR1 ENHRY, CDR2 SYGVKD. This CDR3 reads CAARGGETQYF. The DNA for the CDR3 is TGTGCCGCTCGGGGAGGAGAGACCCAGTACTTC.

The chain couples TRBV18 to TRBJ2-7; 12 nucleotides line up with TRBD1. CDR3 size: 14 residues. The germline gives CDR1 KGHSH, CDR2 LQKENI. The J segment lost 5 bases and the V segment lost 6 bases, leaving 5 bases of the junction unmatched. The CDR3 loop reads CASSSGQGADEQYF. CDR3 DNA sequence: TGTGCCAGCTCTTCGGGACAGGGGGCCGACGAGCAGTACTTC. Using reference TRBV18 and TRBJ2-7 for the parts outside the CDR3, the full variable domain is NAGVMQNPRHLVRRRGQEARLRCSPMKGHSHVYWYRQLPEEGLKFMVYLQKENIIDESGMPKERFSAEFPKEGPSILRIQQVVRGDSAAYFCASSSGQGADEQYFGPGTRLTVT.

The chain joins TRBV18 to TRBJ2-5; unclear D gene. Germline loops: CDR1 KGHSH, CDR2 LQKENI. V was shortened by 1 base and J by 8 bases, with 14 bases between the two germline ends. This CDR3 region has 14 residues. The CDR3 sequence: CASSPLGGDETQYF. In DNA, the CDR3 is TGTGCCAGCTCACCACTAGGTGGAGATGAAACCCAGTACTTC.

The rearrangement joins TRBV5-1 to TRBJ2-1; tentative D call: TRBD2 (6 bases). Trimming pared 4 bases from V and 7 bases from J, leaving 21 bases between. Germline V CDR1 and CDR2: SGHRS, YFSETQ. The CDR3 runs 16 residues. CDR3 sequence reads: CASSPGVELVWNEQFF. CDR3 coding DNA: TGCGCCAGCAGCCCGGGAGTTGAACTAGTTTGGAATGAGCAGTTCTTC.

This clone has a single count. The chain joins TRBV5-1 to TRBJ1-5; unclear D gene. Trimming took 0 bases from V and 7 from J, leaving 17 bases between them. Germline lookup yields CDR1 SGHRS and CDR2 YFSETQ. CDR3 length equals 16 residues. The CDR3 region is CASSLDGSGWGQPQHF. The CDR3 nucleotides read TGCGCCAGCAGCTTGGACGGTAGTGGCTGGGGACAGCCCCAGCATTTT.

The CDR3 region has the DNA TGTGCCAGCAGACTAACGCAGGGGAACACCGGGGAGCTGTTTTTT. Protein: CASRLTQGNTGELFF. The rearrangement uses TRBV11-2 and TRBJ2-2, with a weak D call TRBD1 (5 bases). V was clipped by 6 bases and J by 1 base, with 12 bases between them. The germline V gene has CDR1 SGHAT and CDR2 FQNNGV. The CDR3 is 15 amino acids.

V gene TRBV6-5 combines with J gene TRBJ2-3; 10 nucleotides agree with TRBD2. From germline, CDR1 is MNHEY and CDR2 SVGAGI. The V segment lost 2 bases and the J segment 6 bases; nucleotides outside the gene matches: 8. This CDR3 contains 16 residues. CDR3 sequence (DNA): TGTGCCAGCAGTTACGTGGCTAGCGGGGGACCTGATACGCAGTATTTT. Residues: CASSYVASGGPDTQYF.

The V call is TRBV18, the J call TRBJ2-3; either TRBD1 or TRBD2 may supply D (5 bases each). CDR1 KGHSH and CDR2 LQKENI come from the germline V gene. V lost 4 bases and J 1 base, leaving 12 bases between the germline ends. The CDR3 is made up of 15 amino acids. The CDR3 region is CASSRDGYRTDTQYF. The CDR3 nucleotides are TGTGCCAGCTCACGGGACGGCTACCGCACAGATACGCAGTATTTT.

J is TRBJ2-7 and V is TRBV6-5; possibly TRBD1 for D (5 bases). V lost 6 bases, J lost 6 bases, and 12 bases lay in between. Germline V gene sequence: CDR1 MNHEY, CDR2 SVGAGI. The CDR3 sequence is 12 residues long. CDR3 region: CASRDTTSEQYF. The CDR3 DNA reads as TGTGCCAGCAGGGACACCACCAGCGAGCAGTACTTC.

V and J are TRBV7-9 and TRBJ1-4, with no clear D. Germline CDR1 reads SEHNR; CDR2 reads FQNEAQ (reference sequence). Trimming cost V 6 bases and J 8 bases, with 13 bases left between them. The CDR3 contains 13 residues. CDR3 protein: CASRPAVFEKLFF. In DNA, the CDR3 is TGTGCCAGCAGGCCTGCCGTGTTCGAAAAACTGTTTTTT.

The genes are TRBV11-2 and TRBJ1-2, with D maybe TRBD1 (6 bases). Germline V lookup: CDR1 SGHAT, CDR2 FQNNGV. CDR3 length: 15 amino acids. Trimming stripped 5 bases from V and 4 bases from J, with 17 bases between. The CDR3 loop is CASSRDIGHFYGYTF. CDR3 DNA sequence: TGTGCCAGCAGCAGGGACATCGGGCATTTCTATGGCTACACCTTC.

The chain combines TRBV6-6 with TRBJ1-6; 8 bases match TRBD1. Germline assignment: CDR1 MNHNY and CDR2 SVGAGI (reference sequence). CDR3 length: 16 amino acids. With V trimmed by 0 bases and J by 8 bases, 6 bases remained unmatched. The CDR3 nucleotides are TGTGCCAGCAGTTACTCGGGGACAGGCTACGATTCACCCCTCCACTTT. Its translation: CASSYSGTGYDSPLHF.

This chain links TRBV3-1 (or the pseudogene TRBV3-2) with TRBJ1-1; no reliable D call. This CDR3 has 12 residues. Trimming removed 0 bases at V and 10 bases at J, with 9 bases between. CDR1 LGHDT and CDR2 YNNKEL come from the germline V gene (reference sequence). For the CDR3, the DNA is TGTGCCAGCAGCCAAGATACGGGTAGAGCTTTCTTT. Protein product: CASSQDTGRAFF.

The rearrangement links TRBV21-1 to TRBJ2-1. TRBV21-1 is marked as a pseudogene. This CDR3 is 15 amino acids long. For the CDR3, the DNA is TGTGCCAGCAGCAAGATATCCAATGCCTACAATGAGCAGTTCTTC. Its translation is CASSKISNAYNEQFF.

With regard to this clone: Other nucleotide sequences in the sample specify the same CDR3. The CDR3 sequence is CASSRDSQETQYF. The CDR3 nucleotides read TGCGCCAGCTCAAGGGACAGCCAAGAGACCCAGTACTTC. The V gene is TRBV5-1, the J gene TRBJ2-5, with 7 positions matching TRBD1. The germline V gene has CDR1 SGHRS and CDR2 YFSETQ. V was clipped by 7 bases and J by 1 base; unmatched bases: 4. The CDR3 is 13 amino acids.

Concerning this clone itself: One junction end does not reproduce the germline sequence, and a read error may be involved. The chain carries TRBV12-3 or TRBV12-4 and TRBJ2-4; D may be TRBD1 (6 bases). This CDR3 is 12 amino acids long. This CDR3 is CASSSQGKPFGF. The DNA for the CDR3 is TGTGCCAGCAGTTCCCAGGGGAAACCCTTTGGCTTC.

The chain carries TRBV27 and TRBJ1-1, with D possibly TRBD1 on 5 matching bases. This CDR3 region has 15 residues. The V end lost 5 bases, the J end lost 1 base, and 14 bases lay between the germline ends. The germline CDR1 and CDR2 sequences are MNHEY and SMNVEV (reference sequence). DNA for the CDR3: TGTGCCAGCAGTCCACTGACCGACAGGAACACTGAAGCTTTCTTT. It yields the protein CASSPLTDRNTEAFF.

The J gene is TRBJ2-1, the V gene TRBV29-1; 9 bases agree with TRBD1. The V and J ends lost 6 bases and 3 bases, in that order; junction bases with no gene match: 3. The CDR3 spans 13 residues. Germline V gives CDR1 SQVTM, CDR2 ANQGSEA. CDR3 DNA sequence: TGCAGCGTCGGACAGGGGTACTACAATGAGCAGTTCTTC. Translation: CSVGQGYYNEQFF.

The chain combines TRBV27 with TRBJ1-1; TRBD1 matches at 7 bases. With V trimmed by 6 bases and J by 3 bases, 10 bases remained unmatched. The CDR3 has 15 amino acids. Germline assignment: CDR1 MNHEY and CDR2 SMNVEV (reference sequence). The CDR3 loop is CASRGQSVGDTEAFF. CDR3 sequence (DNA): TGTGCCAGCAGGGGACAGAGTGTTGGGGACACTGAAGCTTTCTTT.

The V and J genes are TRBV7-9 and TRBJ1-5, with D unresolved. The CDR3 has 12 residues. Looked up from germline, CDR1 is SEHNR and CDR2 is FQNEAQ (reference sequence). V dropped 3 bases and J dropped 0 bases, with 0 bases sitting between them. CDR3 residues: CASSFSNQPQHF. The DNA for the CDR3 is TGTGCCAGCAGCTTTAGCAATCAGCCCCAGCATTTT.

The rearrangement joins TRBV7-9 to TRBJ2-1; TRBD2 is a possible D gene (6 bases). Germline loops: CDR1 SEHNR, CDR2 FQNEAQ (reference sequence). V lost 5 bases, J lost 7 bases, and 12 bases lay in between. The CDR3 extends over 13 amino acids. CDR3 coding DNA: TGTGCCAGCAGCACCAATGGAGGGAATGAGCAGTTCTTC. This sequence encodes CASSTNGGNEQFF.

The chain combines TRBV28 with TRBJ1-2; TRBD1 might be the D (5 bases). The CDR3 has 14 residues. Germline CDR1 and CDR2: MDHEN and SYDVKM. Trimming stripped 7 bases from V and 0 bases from J, with 12 bases between. CDR3 sequence (DNA): TGTGCCAGCATAACAGGTCCCCCTAACTATGGCTACACCTTC. Protein product: CASITGPPNYGYTF.

Of note for this clone: Within the sample, other DNA sequences also encode this same CDR3. This chain connects TRBV12-3 or TRBV12-4 to TRBJ1-5; maybe TRBD1 (5 bases). The germline V and J ends were trimmed by 6 bases and 7 bases, with 10 bases remaining between them. There are 12 residues in the CDR3. The CDR3 nucleotides are TGTGCCAGCAGCTCCAGGGACCAGCCCCAGCATTTT. It encodes CASSSRDQPQHF.

The V gene is TRBV9, the J gene TRBJ1-6; D is possibly TRBD1 (5 bases). Germline V gives CDR1 SGDLS, CDR2 YYNGEE. CDR3 length: 14 residues. With 1 base removed from V and 3 bases from J, the gap between germline ends came to 5 bases. This chain's CDR3 is CASSVQGYNSPLHF. The CDR3 region has the DNA TGTGCCAGCAGCGTACAGGGCTATAATTCACCCCTCCACTTT.

CDR3 bases: TGTGCCACCAGTGACCCCGGGACGGTTAGCACAGATACGCAGTATTTT. Its translation: CATSDPGTVSTDTQYF. The chain recombines TRBV24-1 with TRBJ2-3, with D perhaps assigned TRBD1 or TRBD2 (5 bases each). Germline-derived CDR1 and CDR2 are KGHDR and SFDVKD. The CDR3 is made up of 16 amino acids. The V and J ends lost 4 bases and 0 bases respectively, with 13 bases between them.

The rearrangement joins TRBV5-1 to TRBJ2-7, with 9 bases identical to TRBD1. The CDR3 runs 15 residues. Looked up from germline, CDR1 is SGHRS and CDR2 is YFSETQ. Trimming removed 0 bases from V and 6 bases from J; junction bases left unmatched: 7. CDR3 DNA sequence: TGCGCCAGCAGCTTGGTGGGACAGGGAGTCGGCGAGCAGTACTTC. Translating gives CASSLVGQGVGEQYF.

This chain joins TRBV11-2 and TRBJ2-2, with TRBD1 identical over 7 bases. Germline values: CDR1 SGHAT, CDR2 FQNNGV. J gave up 6 bases and V 2 bases, and 0 bases lay outside the gene matches. The CDR3 consists of 13 residues. The CDR3 here is CASSLRGPGELFF. Here the CDR3 DNA reads TGTGCCAGCAGCTTAAGGGGGCCCGGGGAGCTGTTTTTT.

This rearrangement joins TRBV5-1 to TRBJ2-2; 12 nucleotides agree with TRBD2. This CDR3 region has 18 residues. The trim removed 1 base at V and 2 bases at J, leaving 6 bases unmatched. The V gene's germline CDR1 is SGHRS and CDR2 YFSETQ. The CDR3 DNA follows: TGCGCCAGCAGCTTGAAGGCTAGCGGGGGGGTAAACACCGGGGAGCTGTTTTTT. This sequence encodes CASSLKASGGVNTGELFF. Filled out from reference TRBV5-1 and TRBJ2-2, the complete variable domain reads KAGVTQTPRYLIKTRGQQVTLSCSPISGHRSVSWYQQTPGQGLQFLFEYFSETQRNKGNFPGRFSGRQFSNSRSEMNVSTLELGDSALYLCASSLKASGGVNTGELFFGEGSRLTVL.